Detailed here is one T cell receptor (beta chain). Its antigen is still unknown. Profiled with immunoSEQ multiplex PCR; TCRdb holds only in-frame clones, not every one. Of approximately 160,000 clones listed, roughly nine tenths are singletons. The sample comes from a study of lymphopenia after photon versus proton radiotherapy. Whole-study results and caveats: Under photons, naive T cells and diversity fell while effector/memory populations rose. Better survival with proton therapy was suggested as possible, not demonstrated. Post-nadir TCR diversity decline inversely tracked overall survival among those who died. After lymphocyte nadir, photon-treated repertoires showed oligoclonal expansion, especially CD8+ Temra.

V dropped 1 base and J dropped 3 bases, with 13 bases sitting between them. CDR1 is SGHVS, CDR2 FQNEAQ, per germline. The CDR3 contains 15 residues. The sequences come from peripheral blood, collected from a patient treated with photon-based radiotherapy. This receptor was taken from a man in his forties or fifties with gastric cancer. This chain links TRBV7-8 with TRBJ2-7; D not certain. The CDR3 nucleotides are TGTGCCAGCAGCTTAGGGTGGCGGAACCACTACGAGCAGTACTTC. This codes for CASSLGWRNHYEQYF.